The sequence of this TCR beta chain was determined in a study of blood T cell repertoires in COVID-19 (TCRdb year 2020). A note on the overall study: Samples covering the acute and convalescent phases of COVID-19 were provided by collaborators in the United States, Italy and Spain. The repertoires were released in a freely available public database meant as a resource for research on the immune response to SARS-CoV-2. HLA class I and class II types, where available, came from metadata supplied by the sample provider rather than from assay-based typing. The sample metadata nearly always contained a de-identified subject ID, COVID-19 status, age in years and sex. The samples were drawn from two sources: the first 160 participants of the ongoing ImmuneRACE study, and 1,254 subjects contributed by 6 global collaborators. The prospective study material was composed of cDNA or gDNA derived from T cells, B-cell-depleted T cells, or PBMCs. The dataset comprised deeply sampled blood TCRbeta repertoires from subjects exposed to, actively infected with, or recovered from COVID-19. What the work shows at the level of the full study, not this receptor alone: How much clinical and demographic metadata was included differed by source and by participant, and the metadata was provided uncurated.

In the case of this clone: The specificity of this receptor is unknown. Base qualities are missing; no much larger clone stands one base away.

The CDR3 has 14 amino acids, counting the end cysteine and phenylalanine. The retained sequence is limited to the CDR3, 42 bases, with the frame set at the first base. Sequences LNHDA (CDR1) and SQIVND (CDR2) are obtained from the germline V gene (reference sequence). The V end gives up 6 bases and the J end 4 bases, leaving 7 bases in the junction not matched to a gene. TCRbeta CDR3 regions were amplified from genomic DNA using the immunoSEQ Assay, a bias-controlled multiplex PCR. On the study's bioinformatics: The number of nucleated cells in each sample was estimated by amplification of reference gene primers within the assay. To quantify the absolute abundance of each unique TCRbeta CDR3 rearrangement, sequence reads were collapsed and filtered. For each sample, productive Simpson clonality was calculated as the square root of Simpson's diversity index across productive rearrangements. TCRdb's version of the immuneACCESS table is confined to in-frame rearrangements and falls short of the full clone set. An unresolved V gene accounts for under half of the shortfall where checked; the remainder is of unknown origin. V and J calls and clone size follow that table, whereas D and trimming were derived from the DNA. This sample has more than 85,000 clones in its table, and approximately 83% of those were observed once. The ten largest clones take up roughly 2.7% of the sample.

Participants in the prospective study were enrolled through a virtual design, were aged roughly 18 to 100 years, and lived in 24 United States geographic areas. To assign participants to cohorts, the prospective study relied on clinical history that participants themselves reported in a screening survey and a study questionnaire. Recovered participants in ImmuneRACE Cohort 3 were defined by two consecutive negative NP/OP PCR tests, clearance by a healthcare professional, or resolution of symptoms. In the prospective study, whole blood, serum and a nasopharyngeal or oropharyngeal swab were collected from each participant by mobile phlebotomists. Participants in the prospective study had the option to provide additional blood draws and questionnaires over a roughly two-month period. Prospective study blood samples were shipped either frozen or at room temperature before DNA extraction.

Material for sequencing was PBMCs or T cells enriched from blood (not recorded which). The V gene is TRBV19 and the J gene is TRBJ2-7, with 9 middle bases fitting TRBD2. The origin of this receptor is a woman in her fifties or sixties who had recovered from COVID-19. The bases read TGTGCCAGTAGGAATAGCGGGAGTAGGTACGAGCAGTACTTC. It translates to CASRNSGSRYEQYF.